This T cell receptor (beta chain) was retrieved from a study of T cells in Graves' hyperthyroidism and ophthalmopathy. Whole-study context: Specimen type is peripheral blood, collected at initial diagnosis prior to any treatment.

Fresh 10 ml peripheral blood yielded PBMCs. Amplification of TCR beta CDR3 regions used RNA as the template. First-round RT-PCR of the TCR CDR3 relied on the HTBI primer set. Using its own MiXCR run on the multiplex PCR reads, TCRdb lists one record per CDR3 protein. The sample includes some 360,000 distinct CDR3 sequences, around 18% of them seen just once. This CDR3 spans 13 amino acids. The germline V gene has CDR1 GTSNPN and CDR2 SVGIG (reference sequence). The ends lost 5 bases at V and 3 bases at J; junction bases unmatched: 4. This clonotype was seen at least ten times. This sequence originates from a woman between 35 and 50 years old with Graves' ophthalmopathy. Sequencing was performed on blood. V is TRBV30 and J is TRBJ1-2, with 9 bases fitting TRBD1. The CDR3 DNA follows: TGTGCCTGGCGACAGGGGGAAGACTATGGCTACACCTTC. It translates to CAWRQGEDYGYTF.